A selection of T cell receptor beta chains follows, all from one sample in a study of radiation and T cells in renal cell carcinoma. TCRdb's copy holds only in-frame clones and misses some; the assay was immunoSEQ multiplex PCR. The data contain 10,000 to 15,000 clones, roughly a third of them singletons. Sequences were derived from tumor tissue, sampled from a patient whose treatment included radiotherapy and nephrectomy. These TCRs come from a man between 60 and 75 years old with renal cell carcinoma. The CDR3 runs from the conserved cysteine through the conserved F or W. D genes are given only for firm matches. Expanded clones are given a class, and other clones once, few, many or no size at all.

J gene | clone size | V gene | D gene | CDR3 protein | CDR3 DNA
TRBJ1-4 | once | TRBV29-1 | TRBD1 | CSVGTANEKLFF | TGCAGCGTAGGGACAGCTAATGAAAAACTGTTTTTT
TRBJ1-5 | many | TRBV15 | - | CATSRGGRANQPQHF | TGTGCCACCAGCAGAGGAGGCAGGGCGAACCAGCCCCAGCATTTT
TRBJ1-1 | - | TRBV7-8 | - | CASSLASGSTEAFF | TGTGCCAGCAGCTTAGCCTCGGGGTCCACTGAAGCTTTCTTT
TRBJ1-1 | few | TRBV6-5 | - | CASRTGTDGNTEAFF | TGTGCCAGCAGGACCGGAACCGACGGGAACACTGAAGCTTTCTTT
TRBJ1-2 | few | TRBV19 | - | CASSIQGVYYGYTF | TGTGCCAGTAGTATACAGGGAGTCTACTATGGCTACACCTTC
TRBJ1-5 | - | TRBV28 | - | CASRRREPQHF | TGTGCCAGCAGGCGGCGCGAGCCCCAGCATTTT
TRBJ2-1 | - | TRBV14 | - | CASSQVWGAYNEQFF | TGTGCCAGCAGCCAAGTATGGGGAGCCTACAATGAGCAGTTCTTC
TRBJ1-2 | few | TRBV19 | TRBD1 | CASSPGQVYSNYGYTF | TGTGCCAGTAGCCCGGGACAGGTTTACTCTAACTATGGCTACACCTTC
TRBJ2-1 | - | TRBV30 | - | CAWSKDMSSYNEQFF | TGTGCCTGGAGCAAGGACATGAGCTCCTACAATGAGCAGTTCTTC
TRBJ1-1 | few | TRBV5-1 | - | CASSFAHRGTEAFF | TGCGCCAGCAGCTTCGCCCACCGGGGCACTGAAGCTTTCTTT
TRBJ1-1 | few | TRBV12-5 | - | CASGPGSNTEAFF | TGTGCTAGTGGCCCAGGGTCAAACACTGAAGCTTTCTTT
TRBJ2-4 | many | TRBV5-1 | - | CASSSGRRGNIQYF | TGCGCCAGCAGCTCGGGACGGAGGGGGAACATTCAGTACTTC
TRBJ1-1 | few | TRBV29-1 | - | CSVEGPTTPNTEAFF | TGCAGCGTTGAAGGACCAACCACTCCGAACACTGAAGCTTTCTTT
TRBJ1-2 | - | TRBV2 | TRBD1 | CASSEGTGTGYTF | TGTGCCAGCAGTGAGGGGACAGGCACGGGCTACACCTTC
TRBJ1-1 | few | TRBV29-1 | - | CSVKEDLEAFF | TGCAGCGTTAAGGAGGACCTTGAAGCTTTCTTT
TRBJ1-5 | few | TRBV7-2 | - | CASSSRVAGNQPQHF | TGTGCCAGCAGCTCTCGGGTGGCGGGCAATCAGCCCCAGCATTTT
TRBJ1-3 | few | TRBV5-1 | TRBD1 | CASSSGQISGNTIYF | TGCGCCAGCAGTTCGGGACAGATCTCTGGAAACACCATATATTTT
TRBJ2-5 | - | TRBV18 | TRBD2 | CASSPNPAGVKETQYF | TGTGCCAGCTCACCGAACCCGGCGGGAGTGAAAGAGACCCAGTACTTC
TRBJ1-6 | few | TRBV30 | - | CAWAKGVSPLHF | TGTGCCTGGGCTAAGGGGGTCTCACCCCTCCACTTT
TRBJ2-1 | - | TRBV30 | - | CAWGPGYNEQFF | TGTGCCTGGGGCCCGGGGTACAATGAGCAGTTCTTC
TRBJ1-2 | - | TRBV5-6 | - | CASSPMRDYGYTF | TGTGCCAGCAGCCCGATGAGAGACTATGGCTACACCTTC
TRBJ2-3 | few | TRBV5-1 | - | CASSLEVGIGTDTQYF | TGCGCCAGCAGCTTGGAGGTAGGAATAGGCACAGATACGCAGTATTTT
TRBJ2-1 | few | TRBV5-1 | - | CASSLTTGSRNEQFF | TGCGCCAGCAGCCTGACAACGGGGAGCCGGAATGAGCAGTTCTTC
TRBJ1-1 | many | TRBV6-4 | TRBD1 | CASSRDRGNTEAFF | TGTGCCAGCAGTCGGGACAGGGGGAACACTGAAGCTTTCTTT
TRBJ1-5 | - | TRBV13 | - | CASSFGGRLSNQPQHF | TGTGCCAGCAGCTTTGGAGGACGACTTAGCAATCAGCCCCAGCATTTT
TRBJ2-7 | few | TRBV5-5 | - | CASSAATYEQYF | TGTGCCAGCAGCGCAGCTACCTACGAGCAGTACTTC